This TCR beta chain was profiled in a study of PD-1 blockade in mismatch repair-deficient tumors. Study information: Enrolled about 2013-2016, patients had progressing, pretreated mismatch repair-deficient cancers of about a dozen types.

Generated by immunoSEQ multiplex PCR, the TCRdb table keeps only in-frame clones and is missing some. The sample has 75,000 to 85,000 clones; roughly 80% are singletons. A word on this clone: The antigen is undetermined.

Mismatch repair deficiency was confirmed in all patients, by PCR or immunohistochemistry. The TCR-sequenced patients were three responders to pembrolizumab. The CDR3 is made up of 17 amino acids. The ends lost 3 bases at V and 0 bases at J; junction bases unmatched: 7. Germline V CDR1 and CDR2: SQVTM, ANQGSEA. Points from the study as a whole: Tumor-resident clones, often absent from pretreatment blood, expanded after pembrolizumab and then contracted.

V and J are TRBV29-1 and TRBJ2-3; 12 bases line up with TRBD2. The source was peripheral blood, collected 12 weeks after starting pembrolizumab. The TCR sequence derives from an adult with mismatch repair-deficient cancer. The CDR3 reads CSVDGVGTSGSTDTQYF. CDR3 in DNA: TGCAGCGTTGATGGGGTGGGGACTAGCGGGAGCACAGATACGCAGTATTTT.